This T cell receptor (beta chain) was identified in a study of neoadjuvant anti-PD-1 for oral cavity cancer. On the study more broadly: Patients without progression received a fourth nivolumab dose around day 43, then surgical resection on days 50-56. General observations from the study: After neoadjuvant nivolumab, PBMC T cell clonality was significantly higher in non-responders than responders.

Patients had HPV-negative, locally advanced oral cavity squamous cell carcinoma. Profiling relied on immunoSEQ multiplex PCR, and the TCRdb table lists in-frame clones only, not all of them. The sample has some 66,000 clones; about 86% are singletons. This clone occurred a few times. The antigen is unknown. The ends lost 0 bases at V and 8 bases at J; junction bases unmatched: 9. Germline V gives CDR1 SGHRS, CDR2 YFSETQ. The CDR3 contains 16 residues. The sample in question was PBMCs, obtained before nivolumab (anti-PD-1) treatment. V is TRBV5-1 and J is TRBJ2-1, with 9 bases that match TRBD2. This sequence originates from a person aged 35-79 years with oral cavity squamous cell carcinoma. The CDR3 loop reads CASSLENSGSVDEQFF. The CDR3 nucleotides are TGCGCCAGCAGCTTGGAAAATAGCGGGAGTGTTGATGAGCAGTTCTTC.